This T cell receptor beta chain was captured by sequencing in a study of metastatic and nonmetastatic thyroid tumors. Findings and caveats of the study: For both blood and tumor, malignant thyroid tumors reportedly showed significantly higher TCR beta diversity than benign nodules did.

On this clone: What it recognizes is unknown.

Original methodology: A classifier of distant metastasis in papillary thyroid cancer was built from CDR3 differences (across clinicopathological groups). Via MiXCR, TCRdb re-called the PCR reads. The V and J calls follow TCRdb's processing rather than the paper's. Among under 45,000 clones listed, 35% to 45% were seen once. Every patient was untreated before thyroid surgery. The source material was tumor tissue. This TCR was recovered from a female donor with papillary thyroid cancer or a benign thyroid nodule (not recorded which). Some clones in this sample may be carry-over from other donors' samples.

The CDR3 region has the DNA TGTGCCAGCAGGGGACTGCGTAGGGAGCAGTACTTC. Encoded protein: CASRGLRREQYF. The V and J genes are TRBV2 and TRBJ2-7, with a possible D match to TRBD2 (6 bases). V dropped 6 bases and J dropped 7 bases, with 13 bases sitting between them. The CDR3 totals 12 residues. CDR1 is SNHLY, CDR2 FYNNEI, per germline.